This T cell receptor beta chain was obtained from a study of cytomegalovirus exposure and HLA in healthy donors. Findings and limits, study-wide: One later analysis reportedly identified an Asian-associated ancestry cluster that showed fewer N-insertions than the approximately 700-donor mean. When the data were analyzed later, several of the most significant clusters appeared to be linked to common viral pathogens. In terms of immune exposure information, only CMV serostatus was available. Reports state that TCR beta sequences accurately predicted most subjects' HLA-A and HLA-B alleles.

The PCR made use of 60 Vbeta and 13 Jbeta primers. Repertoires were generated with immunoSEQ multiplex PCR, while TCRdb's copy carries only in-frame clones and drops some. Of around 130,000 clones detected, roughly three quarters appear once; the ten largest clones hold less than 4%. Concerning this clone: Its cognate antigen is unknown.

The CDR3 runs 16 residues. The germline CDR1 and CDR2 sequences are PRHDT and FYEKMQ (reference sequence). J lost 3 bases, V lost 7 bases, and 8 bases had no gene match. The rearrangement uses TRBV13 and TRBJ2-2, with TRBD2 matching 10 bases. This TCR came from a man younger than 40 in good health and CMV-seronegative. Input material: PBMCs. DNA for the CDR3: TGTGCCAGCACCGCGGGGCTAGCGGGAGACACCGGGGAGCTGTTTTTT. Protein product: CASTAGLAGDTGELFF.